The 17 T cell receptor beta chains listed next were all sequenced from one sample in a study of read filtering for tumor transcriptome and immune sequencing. From roughly 0.4 ug of RNA, a library with molecular barcoded alpha/delta and beta/gamma adaptors was made. TCRdb fed the reads into MiXCR, producing one record per CDR3 protein. The data hold under 550 distinct CDR3 sequences, with 75% to 85% observed a single time. The sequenced sample was a population of CD138-negative cells sorted from bone marrow. The receptors come from a donor aged 40 or older with multiple myeloma. This table probably holds off-target reads from a library built for another chain.

This rearrangement joins TRBV6-5 to TRBJ2-7, with D possibly being TRBD1 (6 bases). Per the germline V gene, CDR1 is MNHEY and CDR2 is SVGAGI. Trimming pared 2 bases from V and 5 bases from J, leaving 10 bases between. The CDR3 has 13 residues. The CDR3 nucleotides read TGTGCCAGCAGTTACGCGTCAGGGGACGAGCAGTACTTC. Its protein is CASSYASGDEQYF.

The rearrangement uses TRBV12-3 or TRBV12-4 and TRBJ1-1; the D gene is possibly TRBD1 (6 bases). The CDR3 runs 13 residues. Trimming shortened V by 6 bases and J by 4 bases, and 12 bases separated the two germline ends. CDR3 residues: CASSHRDSTEAFF. The DNA of the CDR3 is TGTGCCAGCAGCCACAGGGATAGCACTGAAGCTTTCTTT.

The rearrangement joins TRBV5-1 to TRBJ2-1, with 11 bases identical to TRBD2. After removal of 4 bases from V and 2 bases from J, the junction contained 5 bases not matched to a gene. The CDR3 has 16 amino acids. CDR1 SGHRS and CDR2 YFSETQ come from the germline V gene. The CDR3, as DNA: TGCGCCAGCAGCGAGACTAGCGGGATTACCTACAATGAGCAGTTCTTC. It yields the protein CASSETSGITYNEQFF.

This chain links TRBV12-3 or TRBV12-4 with TRBJ2-5; D is perhaps TRBD1 or TRBD2 (5 bases each). V gave up 6 bases and J gave up 5 bases, with 19 bases separating them. This CDR3 comprises 15 residues. This CDR3 reads CASRVDGTHGETQYF. CDR3 bases: TGTGCCAGCAGGGTCGACGGGACCCACGGGGAGACCCAGTACTTC.

J is TRBJ2-1 and V is TRBV28; the D is unclear. Trimming stripped 3 bases from V and 9 bases from J, with 6 bases between. The length of the CDR3 is 11 residues. The germline gives CDR1 MDHEN, CDR2 SYDVKM. In nucleotides, the CDR3 is TGTGCCAGCAGTTTCCGAGGTGAGCAGTTCTTC. Its protein is CASSFRGEQFF.

This clonotype is hyperexpanded by share. The chain joins TRBV12-5 to TRBJ2-1; D is unclear. This CDR3 spans 15 amino acids. V dropped 2 bases and J dropped 3 bases, with 11 bases sitting between them. Germline V gives CDR1 LGHNT, CDR2 FRNRAP. This CDR3 is CASGLSGDFYNEQFF. CDR3 coding DNA: TGTGCTAGTGGTTTGTCTGGGGATTTCTACAATGAGCAGTTCTTC.

This clonotype was counted once. J is TRBJ2-2 and V is TRBV11-2; possible D gene TRBD2, 6 bases. This CDR3 comprises 14 residues. V lost 9 bases to trimming and J lost 5 bases, with 16 bases between them. Germline V gene lookup returns CDR1 SGHAT and CDR2 FQNNGV. The CDR3 spells CASMTGASTGELFF. The DNA for the CDR3 is TGTGCCAGTATGACGGGAGCATCGACCGGGGAGCTGTTTTTT.

Remarks on this clonotype: The conserved final phenylalanine or tryptophan is absent from the CDR3, which likely points to a read error. V usage is TRBV28 and J usage is TRBJ2-1; 10 bases are a match to TRBD2. CDR3 length: 15 amino acids. J gave up 4 bases and V 6 bases, and 6 bases lay outside the gene matches. The V gene's germline CDR1 is MDHEN and CDR2 SYDVKM. This chain's CDR3 is CASRETSGPYNEQFI. CDR3 nucleotides: TGTGCCAGCAGGGAGACTAGCGGGCCATACAATGAGCAGTTCATC.

The chain couples TRBV29-1 to TRBJ2-7; 14 bases are a match to TRBD2. The germline V gene has CDR1 SQVTM and CDR2 ANQGSEA. The CDR3 sequence is 15 residues long. Trimming cost V 4 bases and J 7 bases; bases outside gene matches: 9. CDR3 DNA sequence: TGCAGCGTTGGACTAGCGGGAGGGCCTTGGGGAGAGCAGTACTTC. The encoded protein is CSVGLAGGPWGEQYF.

The chain is built from TRBV5-1 and TRBJ1-5; 9 nucleotides agree with TRBD1. CDR1 and CDR2 (germline): SGHRS, YFSETQ. This CDR3 contains 15 residues. Losses at the gene ends were 4 bases for V and 3 bases for J; bases not matched to a gene: 5. CDR3 in DNA: TGCGCCAGCAGCGCGACAGGGGGAATCAATCAGCCCCAGCATTTT. This encodes CASSATGGINQPQHF.

This clonotype was counted only a few times. The chain joins TRBV28 to TRBJ2-1; D call uncertain. The CDR3 extends over 12 amino acids. Deletions cut 8 bases from V and 10 bases from J, with 15 bases between. Germline V lookup: CDR1 MDHEN, CDR2 SYDVKM. CDR3 in DNA: TGTGCCAGCTTAACGCGGATGGGGGAGCAGTTCTTC. It yields the protein CASLTRMGEQFF. The complete variable domain, with remaining parts taken from reference TRBV28 and TRBJ2-1, reads DVKVTQSSRYLVKRTGEKVFLECVQDMDHENMFWYRQDPGLGLRLIYFSYDVKMKEKGDIPEGYSVSREKKERFSLILESASTNQTSMYLCASLTRMGEQFFGPGTRLTVL.

The chain uses TRBV20-1 and TRBJ2-1; TRBD2 matches at 10 bases. The junction had 9 bases not matched to a gene; V was cut back by 4 bases and J by 3 bases. This CDR3 has 16 amino acids. Germline CDR1 is DFQATT and CDR2 is SNEGSKA (reference sequence). In DNA form, the CDR3 reads TGCAGTGCTAAGGCGCCGCGGACTAGCGGCTACAATGAGCAGTTCTTC. This codes for CSAKAPRTSGYNEQFF.

J is TRBJ2-7 and V is TRBV29-1, with TRBD1 identical over 9 bases. This CDR3 comprises 11 residues. Trimming at V came to 7 bases and at J to 6 bases, leaving 4 bases not matched to a gene. Germline V gene data show CDR1 as SQVTM and CDR2 as ANQGSEA. Here the CDR3 DNA reads TGCAGCGCGTCGGACAGGGGCGAGCAGTACTTC. Translated, it gives CSASDRGEQYF.

The chain combines TRBV11-2 with TRBJ1-4; a weak D match, TRBD1 (5 bases). Germline V gene data show CDR1 as SGHAT and CDR2 as FQNNGV. The ends were cut back, 5 bases at V and 3 bases at J, with 13 bases in the middle. The length of the CDR3 is 15 residues. CDR3 residues: CASSVTGGANEKLFF. In nucleotides, the CDR3 is TGTGCCAGCAGCGTTACGGGAGGGGCTAATGAAAAACTGTTTTTT.

The chain recombines TRBV20-1 with TRBJ2-1; 9 nucleotides agree with TRBD2. V gave up 6 bases and J gave up 5 bases; unmatched junction bases: 14. Germline V gives CDR1 DFQATT, CDR2 SNEGSKA (reference sequence). The CDR3 is 16 residues long. CDR3 loop: CSAKGFSGRPDNEQFF. In DNA, the CDR3 is TGCAGTGCGAAGGGTTTCAGCGGGAGGCCAGACAATGAGCAGTTCTTC.

This chain links TRBV5-1 with TRBJ1-6, with 8 bases aligning to TRBD1. CDR3 length: 14 residues. CDR1 is SGHRS and CDR2 is YFSETQ in the germline V gene. V shed 4 bases and J 5 bases; nucleotides not matched to a gene: 2. The CDR3 nucleotides read TGCGCCAGCAGCAGGGACAGGAATAATTCACCCCTCCACTTT. It is translated as CASSRDRNNSPLHF.

The V and J genes are TRBV11-2 and TRBJ2-3, with D perhaps TRBD1 or TRBD2 (6 bases each). The CDR3 runs to 16 residues. Trimming removed 5 bases from V and 2 bases from J, with 17 bases in between. From germline, CDR1 is SGHAT and CDR2 FQNNGV. The CDR3: CASSPRAGTTTDTQYF. The DNA of the CDR3 is TGTGCCAGCAGCCCTCGGGCGGGGACAACCACAGATACGCAGTATTTT.